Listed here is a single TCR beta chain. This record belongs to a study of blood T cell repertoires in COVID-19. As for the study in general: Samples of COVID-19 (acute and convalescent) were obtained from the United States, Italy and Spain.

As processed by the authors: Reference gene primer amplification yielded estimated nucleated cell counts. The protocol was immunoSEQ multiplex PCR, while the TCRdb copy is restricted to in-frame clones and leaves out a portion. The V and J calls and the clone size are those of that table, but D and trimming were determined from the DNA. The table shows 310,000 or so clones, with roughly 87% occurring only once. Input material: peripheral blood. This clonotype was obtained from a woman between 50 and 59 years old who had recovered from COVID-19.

The CDR3 protein is CASSEGRDSWATEAFF. CDR3 coding DNA: TGTGCCAGCAGTGAAGGGAGGGACTCCTGGGCCACTGAAGCTTTCTTT. The chain carries TRBV6-1 and TRBJ1-1, with D perhaps TRBD1 (5 bases). The germline V gene encodes CDR1 MNHNS and CDR2 SASEGT. The CDR3 runs 16 residues. V was shortened by 1 base and J by 4 bases, with 16 bases between the two germline ends.